The subject of this entry is one T cell receptor beta chain. The data are from a study of T cell responses to AZD1222 COVID-19 vaccine. Produced via immunoSEQ multiplex PCR; TCRdb's table is partial and in-frame only. The data hold about 160,000 clones, with approximately 90% observed a single time. Germline CDR1 DFQATT, CDR2 SNEGSKA (reference sequence). Trimming removed 3 bases from V and 4 bases from J, with 13 bases in between. This CDR3 has 13 amino acids. The chain joins TRBV20-1 to TRBJ2-7; D remains ambiguous. This sequence originates from an adult in good health. Specimen: peripheral blood, collected on day 0 of MenACWY control vaccination. This CDR3 reads CSASLVTRYEQYF. The CDR3 nucleotides read TGCAGTGCTAGTCTAGTAACCCGATACGAGCAGTACTTC.